The 5 T cell receptor beta chains below were found in one sample sequenced in a study of a mutant IDH1 vaccine in newly diagnosed glioma. These receptors are not linked to any known antigen. Sequenced by immunoSEQ multiplex PCR; TCRdb stores in-frame clones only, minus some. Of about 22,000 clones in the sample, roughly nine tenths were seen once. Regarding time point: week 11, during vaccination. Vaccination comprised doses that each held 300 ug of mutant IDH1 20-mer peptide, plus topical imiquimod. This specimen consisted of PBMCs, obtained from a glioma patient whose treatment included an IDH1 peptide vaccine. Source of these receptors: a woman aged 40 to 49 with glioma.

The rearrangement joins TRBV30 to TRBJ2-1; 13 bases fit TRBD2. V lost 4 bases, J lost 9 bases, and 12 bases stayed unmatched. The CDR3 covers 16 residues. The V gene's germline CDR1 is GTSNPN and CDR2 SVGIG (reference sequence). CDR3 sequence: CAWNPLGLAGAGEQFF. The CDR3 coding sequence is TGTGCCTGGAATCCCCTCGGACTAGCGGGAGCGGGTGAGCAGTTCTTC.

This sequence joins TRBV4-3 and TRBJ2-7; D remains ambiguous. V was clipped by 0 bases and J by 4 bases, with 7 bases between them. CDR1 is LGHNA and CDR2 is YSLEER in the germline V gene. The CDR3 spans 13 residues. CDR3 coding DNA: TGCGCCAGCAGCCAAGAGTCCGGATACGAGCAGTACTTC. Its protein product is CASSQESGYEQYF.

This clone has a handful of counts. This chain joins TRBV4-3 and TRBJ2-7; D perhaps matches TRBD1 (6 bases). Germline-derived CDR1 and CDR2 are LGHNA and YSLEER. This CDR3 region has 15 residues. The germline V and J ends were trimmed by 3 bases and 0 bases, with 12 bases remaining between them. CDR3 amino acids: CASSQYRDISYEQYF. The CDR3 DNA follows: TGCGCCAGCAGCCAGTACCGGGACATCTCCTACGAGCAGTACTTC.

This clone was observed a few times. The rearrangement uses TRBV18 and TRBJ1-1, with D tentatively TRBD1 (5 bases). Trimming left V 11 bases short and J 3 bases short, with 16 bases between. The CDR3 is made up of 13 amino acids. In germline, CDR1 is KGHSH, CDR2 LQKENI. The CDR3, as DNA: TGTGCCGGAGGGAGGGGCTTGGACACTGAAGCTTTCTTT. It is translated as CAGGRGLDTEAFF.

This clone has more than one count but fewer than ten. V and J are TRBV2 and TRBJ2-2, with TRBD1 matching over 7 bases. The junction had 5 bases not matched to a gene; V was cut back by 4 bases and J by 0 bases. This CDR3 has 16 residues. Germline CDR1 reads SNHLY; CDR2 reads FYNNEI. CDR3 region: CASSVRDSSNTGELFF. Written as DNA, the CDR3 is TGTGCCAGCAGTGTCCGGGACAGCTCGAACACCGGGGAGCTGTTTTTT. Based on the CDR3 plus reference TRBV2 and TRBJ2-2, the full variable domain is EPEVTQTPSHQVTQMGQEVILRCVPISNHLYFYWYRQILGQKVEFLVSFYNNEISEKSEIFDDQFSVERPDGSNFTLKIRSTKLEDSAMYFCASSVRDSSNTGELFFGEGSRLTVL.